The 9 T cell receptor beta chains below all came from one sample that was sequenced in a study of resident and recirculating memory T cells in vitiligo. Profiling relied on immunoSEQ multiplex PCR, and the TCRdb table lists in-frame clones only, not all of them. Of roughly 80,000 clones in the sample, roughly 94% were seen once. Sequencing was done on a sample of blood. These receptors were collected from a male donor with vitiligo.

The DNA of the CDR3 is TGTGCCTGGAGTCCTTCGACACTCCCGAACACTGAAGCTTTCTTT. Translated: CAWSPSTLPNTEAFF. The chain uses TRBV30 and TRBJ1-1; D gene uncertain. The V and J ends lost 2 bases and 1 base respectively, with 14 bases between them. CDR1 is GTSNPN and CDR2 is SVGIG in the germline V gene (reference sequence). The CDR3 sequence is 15 residues long. Full variable domain (missing parts from reference TRBV30 and TRBJ1-1): SQTIHQWPATLVQPVGSPLSLECTVEGTSNPNLYWYRQAAGRGLQLLFYSVGIGQISSEVPQNLSASRPQDRQFILSSKKLLLSDSGFYLCAWSPSTLPNTEAFFGQGTRLTVV.

The CDR3, as DNA: TGTGCCAGTAGTATAGATCCCCGGACAGGGCCCCAGCATTTT. Amino acid sequence: CASSIDPRTGPQHF. The J gene is TRBJ1-5, the V gene TRBV19; 7 bases are shared with TRBD1. After removal of 0 bases from V and 9 bases from J, the junction contained 5 bases not matched to a gene. Germline V CDR1 and CDR2: LNHDA, SQIVND (reference sequence). The CDR3 runs to 14 residues.

The rearrangement joins TRBV5-1 to TRBJ1-1; 8 nucleotides match TRBD1. CDR3 length equals 16 residues. The trim removed 4 bases at V and 0 bases at J, leaving 8 bases unmatched. The germline CDR1 and CDR2 sequences are SGHRS and YFSETQ. The DNA for the CDR3 is TGCGCCAGCAGCCAACGACAGGGGCTAATGAACACTGAAGCTTTCTTT. It codes for CASSQRQGLMNTEAFF.

CDR3 sequence reads: CASSPGQAWNEKLFF. The CDR3 DNA follows: TGTGCCAGCAGTCCCGGACAGGCTTGGAATGAAAAACTGTTTTTT. The chain employs TRBV28 and TRBJ1-4; TRBD1 agrees at 7 bases. Germline loops: CDR1 MDHEN, CDR2 SYDVKM. CDR3 length equals 15 residues. V lost 5 bases to trimming and J lost 5 bases; unmatched junction nucleotides: 8.

V usage is TRBV11-2 and J usage is TRBJ1-4; no clear D. Germline CDR1 SGHAT, CDR2 FQNNGV. V was shortened by 4 bases and J by 0 bases, with 12 bases between the two germline ends. The CDR3 is made up of 16 amino acids. CDR3 protein: CASSSYLTPTNEKLFF. The CDR3 region has the DNA TGTGCCAGCAGCTCCTATCTTACCCCAACTAATGAAAAACTGTTTTTT.

The chain couples TRBV15 to TRBJ2-7; TRBD1 aligns across 7 bases. The germline V gene has CDR1 LNHNV and CDR2 YYDKDF (reference sequence). The CDR3 length is 15 residues. With V trimmed by 1 base and J by 3 bases, 6 bases remained unmatched. CDR3 DNA sequence: TGTGCCACCAGCAGAGGAGGGACAGACCTCTACGAGCAGTACTTC. Amino acids: CATSRGGTDLYEQYF.

The chain combines TRBV5-4 with TRBJ1-2; D gene ambiguous. The V end lost 0 bases, the J end lost 2 bases, and 5 bases lay between the germline ends. The CDR3 runs to 13 residues. Germline CDR1 reads SGHNT; CDR2 reads YYREEE (reference sequence). CDR3 loop: CASSLGQNYGYTF. The CDR3 bases are TGTGCCAGCAGCTTGGGGCAGAACTATGGCTACACCTTC.

This clone was detected once. The V gene is TRBV6-5, the J gene TRBJ2-7; D unresolved. The germline gives CDR1 MNHEY, CDR2 SVGAGI. V lost 0 bases to trimming and J lost 0 bases, with 9 bases between them. The CDR3 runs to 15 residues. Written as DNA, the CDR3 is TGTGCCAGCAGTTACTCTGCGGTGGGCTCCTACGAGCAGTACTTC. Translation: CASSYSAVGSYEQYF.

The J gene is TRBJ1-3, the V gene TRBV5-4, with D unresolved. The germline V gene has CDR1 SGHNT and CDR2 YYREEE (reference sequence). Trimming stripped 4 bases from V and 4 bases from J, with 9 bases between. The CDR3 is 13 residues long. CDR3 region: CASSPSGGNTIYF. The CDR3 DNA is TGTGCCAGCAGCCCCTCGGGGGGAAACACCATATATTTT. Complete variable domain (other parts from reference TRBV5-4 and TRBJ1-3): ETGVTQSPTHLIKTRGQQVTLRCSSQSGHNTVSWYQQALGQGPQFIFQYYREEENGRGNFPPRFSGLQFPNYSSELNVNALELDDSALYLCASSPSGGNTIYFGEGSWLTVV.